A selection of T cell receptor beta chains follows, all from one sample in a study of blood T cell repertoires in COVID-19. Assay: immunoSEQ multiplex PCR; the TCRdb copy retains only in-frame clones and omits some. This table has some 240,000 clones, approximately 80% appearing once. Sequencing input: peripheral blood. The receptor set was obtained from a human donor in a cohort sampled during active COVID-19. Both conserved end residues are trimmed from each CDR3.

j_call: TRBJ1-4
v_call: TRBV4-1
cdr3_aa: ASSPAIATNEKLF

j_call: TRBJ1-6
v_call: TRBV29-1
cdr3_aa: SVGSGTDNSPLH

j_call: TRBJ2-7
v_call: TRBV4-1
cdr3_aa: ASSQDPRSGEQY

j_call: TRBJ2-1
v_call: TRBV7-3
cdr3_aa: ASSASSGTGKDEQF

j_call: TRBJ2-7
v_call: TRBV27
cdr3_aa: ASSPGLNEQY

j_call: TRBJ2-1
v_call: TRBV7-2
cdr3_aa: ASSARLAGGEQF

j_call: TRBJ2-3
v_call: TRBV6-5
cdr3_aa: ASSSGGPITDTQY

j_call: TRBJ1-2
v_call: TRBV7-9
cdr3_aa: ASSLGTGDFYGYT

j_call: TRBJ2-1
v_call: TRBV5-1
cdr3_aa: ASSLAPSGGYNEQF

j_call: TRBJ2-1
v_call: TRBV30
cdr3_aa: AGGGSSYNEQF

j_call: TRBJ1-1
v_call: TRBV5-1
cdr3_aa: ASSLASEVRVTEAF

j_call: TRBJ1-2
v_call: TRBV5-5
cdr3_aa: ASSFGQGYGYT

j_call: TRBJ1-5
v_call: TRBV4-2
cdr3_aa: ASSRARETGNQPQH

j_call: TRBJ2-1
v_call: TRBV21-1
cdr3_aa: ASSMAGSPDWF

j_call: TRBJ1-6
v_call: TRBV3-1/TRBV3-2
cdr3_aa: ASSPALGNSPLH

j_call: TRBJ2-7
v_call: TRBV27
cdr3_aa: ASSSFPRGEASYEQY

j_call: TRBJ1-1
v_call: TRBV30
cdr3_aa: AWSVSRNTEAF

j_call: TRBJ1-5
v_call: TRBV19
cdr3_aa: ASSEHSNQPQH

j_call: TRBJ2-1
v_call: TRBV19
cdr3_aa: ASSAGLGSNEQF

j_call: TRBJ1-6
v_call: TRBV28
cdr3_aa: ASSLDRLGEASPLH

j_call: TRBJ1-5
v_call: TRBV19
cdr3_aa: ASNLQGINQPQH

j_call: TRBJ1-5
v_call: TRBV6-6
cdr3_aa: ASSYSLDVPGSGH

j_call: TRBJ1-5
v_call: TRBV5-8
cdr3_aa: ASREGRIHQPQH

j_call: TRBJ1-1
v_call: TRBV10-3
cdr3_aa: AISESGGYTEAF

j_call: TRBJ1-6
v_call: TRBV4-2
cdr3_aa: ASSQEFGTAYNSPLH

j_call: TRBJ2-5
v_call: TRBV5-4
cdr3_aa: ASSTRQGSVGETQY

j_call: TRBJ2-1
v_call: TRBV18
cdr3_aa: ASSPTAAGGAYNEQF